Listed below are T cell receptor beta chains from one sample, sequenced in a study of Graves' ophthalmopathy and Graves' hyperthyroidism. TCRdb fed the multiplex PCR reads into MiXCR, producing one record per CDR3 protein. The sample carries about 48,000 distinct CDR3 sequences, 50% recorded once. The sequencing input was peripheral blood. These receptor sequences come from an adult man with Graves' ophthalmopathy. CDR3s include the opening cysteine and the closing phenylalanine or tryptophan.

v_gene: TRBV10-3
CDR3aa: CAISGAPGGLAEANIQYF

v_gene: TRBV2
CDR3aa: CASSSGINEQFF

v_gene: TRBV6-1
CDR3aa: CASSEDRAEEYGYTF

v_gene: TRBV7-9
CDR3aa: CASSPSGRGEETQYF

v_gene: TRBV5-8
CDR3aa: CASSLAATVNTEAFF

v_gene: TRBV19
CDR3aa: CASIGLIIYEQYF

v_gene: TRBV19
CDR3aa: CASSMSRGPYEQYF

v_gene: TRBV5-1
CDR3aa: CASSLSGYSNQPQHF

v_gene: TRBV7-9
CDR3aa: CAGSLVGQTNSPLHF

v_gene: TRBV19
CDR3aa: CASSIMGQGRNYGYTF